This entry lists 29 T cell receptor beta chains sequenced from one sample in a study of CD8 T cells in Susac syndrome. After extraction with the RNeasy kit, about 0.5 to 1 ug of the RNA was reverse transcribed using random hexamers. TCRdb reanalysed the immunoSEQ multiplex PCR reads using MiXCR and keeps one entry per CDR3 protein. Here the sample spans over 120,000 distinct CDR3 sequences, approximately 95% being singletons. The specimen sequenced was CD4+ T cells from PBMCs. These TCRs come from a human donor with Susac syndrome.

This chain joins TRBV30 and TRBJ2-7; D not certain. The V end was cut by 3 bases, the J end by 2 bases, with 11 bases between. CDR1 and CDR2 (germline): GTSNPN, SVGIG (reference sequence). The CDR3 length is 13 residues. This CDR3 is CAWSPVATYEQYF. DNA of the CDR3: TGTGCCTGGAGCCCGGTAGCTACCTACGAGCAGTACTTC.

This sequence joins TRBV19 and TRBJ2-1, with D possibly TRBD2 on 6 matching bases. Germline CDR1 and CDR2: LNHDA and SQIVND (reference sequence). V was trimmed by 10 bases and J by 0 bases, leaving 16 bases between them. The CDR3 runs 15 residues. The CDR3 loop is CATAPTSFSYNEQFF. For the CDR3, the DNA is TGTGCCACCGCGCCGACTAGTTTCTCCTACAATGAGCAGTTCTTC.

This chain links TRBV20-1 with TRBJ2-1; D is possibly TRBD1 (6 bases). The CDR3 sequence is 12 residues long. With 6 bases removed from V and 10 bases from J, the gap between germline ends came to 16 bases. Per the germline V gene, CDR1 is DFQATT and CDR2 is SNEGSKA (reference sequence). CDR3 sequence reads: CSASKTGHEQFF. CDR3 sequence (DNA): TGCAGTGCCAGCAAGACAGGACACGAGCAGTTCTTC.

The CDR3 coding sequence is TGTGCCAGCAGTTTGCCTACCGGGCTTATCTATGGCTACACCTTC. Translating gives CASSLPTGLIYGYTF. V is TRBV28 and J is TRBJ1-2; D unresolved. The CDR3 consists of 15 residues. Trimming stripped 3 bases from V and 4 bases from J, with 15 bases between. Germline V CDR1 and CDR2: MDHEN, SYDVKM.

This chain connects TRBV30 to TRBJ2-6; D assignment may be TRBD1 or TRBD2 (5 bases each). Trimming shortened V by 2 bases and J by 3 bases, and 11 bases separated the two germline ends. Germline lookup yields CDR1 GTSNPN and CDR2 SVGIG (reference sequence). The CDR3 spans 15 residues. The DNA of the CDR3 is TGTGCCTGGAGTCTGGGGGTGTTTGGGGCCAACGTCCTGACTTTC. Amino acid sequence: CAWSLGVFGANVLTF. Full variable domain (outside the CDR3, taken from reference TRBV30 and TRBJ2-6): SQTIHQWPATLVQPVGSPLSLECTVEGTSNPNLYWYRQAAGRGLQLLFYSVGIGQISSEVPQNLSASRPQDRQFILSSKKLLLSDSGFYLCAWSLGVFGANVLTFGAGSRLTVL.

The chain carries TRBV30 and TRBJ2-7, with D hard to call. Germline-derived CDR1 and CDR2 are GTSNPN and SVGIG (reference sequence). With 1 base removed from V and 2 bases from J, the gap between germline ends came to 6 bases. This CDR3 contains 12 residues. CDR3 protein: CAWSGGTYEQYF. In DNA, the CDR3 is TGTGCCTGGAGTGGTGGGACCTACGAGCAGTACTTC. The variable domain in full, with the rest retrieved from reference TRBV30 and TRBJ2-7, is SQTIHQWPATLVQPVGSPLSLECTVEGTSNPNLYWYRQAAGRGLQLLFYSVGIGQISSEVPQNLSASRPQDRQFILSSKKLLLSDSGFYLCAWSGGTYEQYFGPGTRLTVT.

This chain uses TRBV29-1 with TRBJ2-7; unclear D gene. The length of the CDR3 is 14 residues. The V end was cut by 4 bases, the J end by 3 bases, with 16 bases between. CDR1 SQVTM and CDR2 ANQGSEA come from the germline V gene. CDR3 amino acids: CSVVGKGGLYEQYF. CDR3 coding DNA: TGCAGCGTTGTTGGGAAGGGTGGGCTCTACGAGCAGTACTTC.

For the CDR3, the DNA is TGCAGTGCTAGAGGGGTTAGCGGGGGGCCGAAGGAGACCCAGTACTTC. This codes for CSARGVSGGPKETQYF. This rearrangement joins TRBV20-1 to TRBJ2-5; 10 bases agree with TRBD2. Germline V gene lookup returns CDR1 DFQATT and CDR2 SNEGSKA (reference sequence). CDR3 size: 16 residues. After removal of 1 base from V and 5 bases from J, the junction contained 10 bases not matched to a gene.

This chain connects TRBV5-1 to TRBJ2-5, with 7 bases fitting TRBD2. Germline CDR1 reads SGHRS; CDR2 reads YFSETQ. This CDR3 is built from 13 residues. The trim removed 7 bases at V and 7 bases at J, leaving 10 bases unmatched. CDR3 protein: CASGEGTAGTQYF. The CDR3 nucleotides read TGCGCCAGCGGGGAGGGGACCGCGGGGACCCAGTACTTC. The entire variable domain, with the rest obtained from reference TRBV5-1 and TRBJ2-5, is as follows: KAGVTQTPRYLIKTRGQQVTLSCSPISGHRSVSWYQQTPGQGLQFLFEYFSETQRNKGNFPGRFSGRQFSNSRSEMNVSTLELGDSALYLCASGEGTAGTQYFGPGTRLLVL.

The CDR3 loop reads CASSSGQGEGGYTF. In DNA, the CDR3 is TGTGCCAGCAGCTCAGGACAGGGGGAAGGTGGCTACACCTTC. The rearrangement joins TRBV7-3 to TRBJ1-2, with 10 bases identical to TRBD1. CDR3 length equals 14 residues. The V gene end was trimmed by 4 bases and the J gene end by 7 bases; junction bases not matched to a gene: 6. The germline CDR1 and CDR2 sequences are SGHTA and FQGTGA.

The chain recombines TRBV6-5 with TRBJ1-2, with D hard to call. This CDR3 contains 13 residues. Germline CDR1 reads MNHEY; CDR2 reads SVGAGI. V dropped 2 bases and J dropped 7 bases, with 11 bases sitting between them. CDR3 coding DNA: TGTGCCAGCAGTTACCGGTCGAGCGGTGGCTACACCTTC. It yields the protein CASSYRSSGGYTF.

The gene calls are TRBV6-1 and TRBJ2-7, with unresolved D. V shed 4 bases and J shed 3 bases, with 10 bases lying between them. Germline V CDR1 and CDR2: MNHNS, SASEGT. The CDR3 covers 13 residues. CDR3 coding DNA: TGTGCCAGCAGTGCCCCGATGATCTACGAGCAGTACTTC. It is translated as CASSAPMIYEQYF.

The genes are TRBV6-6 and TRBJ2-3; perhaps TRBD2 as D (6 bases). V was shortened by 7 bases and J by 3 bases, with 11 bases between the two germline ends. CDR1 and CDR2 from the germline V gene are MNHNY and SVGAGI (reference sequence). The CDR3 is 13 amino acids. CDR3 nucleotides: TGTGCCAGCAATACCGGGGGTACAGATACGCAGTATTTT. Translating gives CASNTGGTDTQYF.

This clonotype has a single count. The V call is TRBV3-1, the J call TRBJ2-4, with a weak D call TRBD2 (5 bases). This CDR3 has 12 residues. CDR1 and CDR2 (germline): LGHDT, YNNKEL (reference sequence). Trimming removed 5 bases from V and 9 bases from J, with 11 bases in between. The CDR3 coding sequence is TGTGCCAGCAGCGTTACTAGAGGCATTCAGTACTTC. This encodes CASSVTRGIQYF.

The chain combines TRBV7-8 with TRBJ2-7, with TRBD2 identical over 12 bases. Germline V CDR1 and CDR2: SGHVS, FQNEAQ. This CDR3 comprises 16 residues. J lost 1 base, V lost 5 bases, and 6 bases had no gene match. The CDR3, as DNA: TGTGCCAGCAGCCAGAGACTAGCGGGGGCGTCCTACGAGCAGTACTTC. Its protein is CASSQRLAGASYEQYF. Based on the CDR3 plus reference TRBV7-8 and TRBJ2-7, the full variable domain is GAGVSQSPRYKVAKRGQDVALRCDPISGHVSLFWYQQALGQGPEFLTYFQNEAQLDKSGLPSDRFFAERPEGSVSTLKIQRTQQEDSAVYLCASSQRLAGASYEQYFGPGTRLTVT.

This clonotype was counted a single time. The CDR3 protein is CAWSGPRTSNQPQHF. Here the CDR3 DNA reads TGTGCCTGGTCCGGACCCCGGACGAGCAATCAGCCCCAGCATTTT. This sequence joins TRBV30 and TRBJ1-5; D is undetermined. The CDR3 length is 15 residues. Trimming stripped 5 bases from V and 1 base from J, with 15 bases between. The germline gives CDR1 GTSNPN, CDR2 SVGIG (reference sequence).

V is TRBV27 and J is TRBJ2-1, with 7 bases identical to TRBD1. With 3 bases clipped from V and 9 bases from J, the junction kept 8 bases outside the gene matches. Germline V gives CDR1 MNHEY, CDR2 SMNVEV (reference sequence). This CDR3 region has 14 residues. Here the CDR3 DNA reads TGTGCCAGCAGTTTTGGACAGGTGGTTGGTGAGCAGTTCTTC. It specifies CASSFGQVVGEQFF.

V and J are TRBV20-1 and TRBJ1-5; D might be TRBD1 (6 bases). This CDR3 spans 15 amino acids. V lost 2 bases and J 0 bases, leaving 11 bases between the germline ends. Germline assignment: CDR1 DFQATT and CDR2 SNEGSKA (reference sequence). The DNA of the CDR3 is TGCAGTGCTAGACTAGGGGGGAATAGCAATCAGCCCCAGCATTTT. This sequence encodes CSARLGGNSNQPQHF.

This chain connects TRBV30 to TRBJ1-2; weak D call: TRBD1 (6 bases). Germline V lookup: CDR1 GTSNPN, CDR2 SVGIG (reference sequence). CDR3 length: 12 residues. Trimming removed 6 bases from V and 7 bases from J, with 15 bases in between. The CDR3 here is CACYNRESGYTF. The CDR3 DNA is TGTGCCTGTTATAACAGGGAATCTGGCTACACCTTC.

The chain carries TRBV6-5 and TRBJ1-2, with no clear D. CDR3 length: 13 amino acids. Trimming took off 5 bases at V and 0 bases at J, with 7 bases between the two ends. Germline V gene lookup returns CDR1 MNHEY and CDR2 SVGAGI. In nucleotides, the CDR3 is TGTGCCAGCAGTCCTATAGCTAACTATGGCTACACCTTC. Translating it yields CASSPIANYGYTF.

The chain uses TRBV6-4 and TRBJ1-2; D is ambiguous. Between the trimmed V and J ends, which lost 5 bases and 8 bases, there was a span of 15 bases. Germline V gene lookup returns CDR1 MRHNA and CDR2 SNTAGT. The CDR3 length is 13 residues. CDR3: CASSLNGGGGYTF. The DNA for the CDR3 is TGTGCCAGCAGTCTCAATGGAGGCGGAGGCTACACCTTC.

The chain has TRBV12-3 or TRBV12-4 and TRBJ2-2; D gene unclear. V was shortened by 6 bases and J by 2 bases, with 10 bases between the two germline ends. The CDR3 covers 14 residues. The CDR3: CASRMGPNTGELFF. The CDR3 DNA reads as TGTGCCAGCAGGATGGGTCCCAACACCGGGGAGCTGTTTTTT.

The J gene is TRBJ2-7, the V gene TRBV4-2; TRBD2 matches at 10 bases. CDR3 length: 16 residues. Looked up from germline, CDR1 is LGHNA and CDR2 is YNFKEQ. V dropped 1 base and J dropped 2; count of bases not matched to a gene: 5. As DNA, the CDR3 is TGTGCCAGCAGCCAAGGGACTAGCGGATCACCCTACGAGCAGTACTTC. Its translation: CASSQGTSGSPYEQYF.

The chain is built from TRBV5-1 and TRBJ1-1; D is undetermined. The V end was cut by 1 base, the J end by 4 bases, with 17 bases between. The germline V gene encodes CDR1 SGHRS and CDR2 YFSETQ. The CDR3 length is 16 residues. The CDR3, as DNA: TGCGCCAGCAGCTTGACGGTTTCGGCGGGGTCCACTGAAGCTTTCTTT. Amino acid sequence: CASSLTVSAGSTEAFF. The whole variable domain, filled in from reference TRBV5-1 and TRBJ1-1, reads KAGVTQTPRYLIKTRGQQVTLSCSPISGHRSVSWYQQTPGQGLQFLFEYFSETQRNKGNFPGRFSGRQFSNSRSEMNVSTLELGDSALYLCASSLTVSAGSTEAFFGQGTRLTVV.

The chain is built from TRBV5-4 and TRBJ2-1; D is undetermined. Germline loops: CDR1 SGHNT, CDR2 YYREEE (reference sequence). Trimming took off 3 bases at V and 12 bases at J, with 13 bases between the two ends. This CDR3 is built from 12 residues. CDR3 loop: CASSSTSIGQFF. The DNA for the CDR3 is TGTGCCAGCAGCTCCACCTCAATCGGGCAGTTCTTC.

The chain couples TRBV30 to TRBJ1-3, with D hard to call. There are 17 residues in the CDR3. The V end was cut by 0 bases, the J end by 0 bases, with 15 bases between. Germline CDR1 reads GTSNPN; CDR2 reads SVGIG (reference sequence). CDR3 amino acids: CAWSVSGSQSSGNTIYF. CDR3 DNA sequence: TGTGCCTGGAGTGTAAGCGGCTCTCAGAGCTCTGGAAACACCATATATTTT.

The chain couples TRBV19 to TRBJ1-1; D is uncertain. The length of the CDR3 is 13 residues. Trimming left V 3 bases short and J 1 base short, with 6 bases between. Germline values: CDR1 LNHDA, CDR2 SQIVND (reference sequence). CDR3 bases: TGTGCCAGTAGTATCATCGGGAACACTGAAGCTTTCTTT. As protein: CASSIIGNTEAFF.

The rearrangement links TRBV7-6 to TRBJ2-6, with a tentative D call TRBD1 (5 bases). CDR3 length: 17 residues. V lost 4 bases, J lost 0 bases, and 13 bases lay in between. The germline V gene has CDR1 SGHVS and CDR2 FNYEAQ. This CDR3 is CASSSQAGNSGANVLTF. CDR3 nucleotide sequence: TGTGCCAGCAGCTCACAGGCCGGTAACTCTGGGGCCAACGTCCTGACTTTC.

In its sample, this clonotype was seen a few times. The J gene is TRBJ2-5, the V gene TRBV18; D unresolved. The V end was cut by 3 bases, the J end by 1 base, with 3 bases between. The germline CDR1 and CDR2 sequences are KGHSH and LQKENI. CDR3 length: 12 amino acids. Here the CDR3 DNA reads TGTGCCAGCTCACCGCGCCAAGAGACCCAGTACTTC. Its protein product is CASSPRQETQYF. The full variable domain, completed using reference TRBV18 and TRBJ2-5, is NAGVMQNPRHLVRRRGQEARLRCSPMKGHSHVYWYRQLPEEGLKFMVYLQKENIIDESGMPKERFSAEFPKEGPSILRIQQVVRGDSAAYFCASSPRQETQYFGPGTRLLVL.